Listed below are T cell receptor beta chains from one sample, sequenced in a study of cytomegalovirus exposure and HLA in healthy donors. Assay: immunoSEQ multiplex PCR; the TCRdb copy retains only in-frame clones and omits some. The sample lists over 150,000 clones, 75% to 85% occurring once. The sample consisted of PBMCs. Receptors were obtained from a woman aged 30 to 39 in good health and CMV-seropositive. Both conserved end residues are part of each CDR3. A D gene is named only where the DNA matches it firmly. Clone sizes are given selectively: once, few, many, or a class where the clone is expanded.

. TRBJ2-7 TRBD1 TRBV7-8 TGTGCCAGCAGCGCCCGTGACAGGGGGGTGAGCTACGAGCAGTACTTC CASSARDRGVSYEQYF
. TRBJ2-7 . TRBV5-1 TGCGCCAGCAGCTTGGACCTGAGCACCTACGAGCAGTACTTC CASSLDLSTYEQYF
. TRBJ2-1 TRBD2 TRBV9 TGTGCCAGCAGCGTAGGGGGCGGGGGTTCCTACAATGAGCAGTTCTTC CASSVGGGGSYNEQFF
. TRBJ1-1 . TRBV11-2 TGTGCCAGCAGCTTGGAGACGGCGAACACTGAAGCTTTCTTT CASSLETANTEAFF
. TRBJ1-4 . TRBV6-5 TGTGCCAGCAGCTCGGACAGTCATAATGAAAAACTGTTTTTT CASSSDSHNEKLFF
. TRBJ2-2 TRBD2 TRBV5-4 TGTGCCAGCAGCTTGGGAGGCGGGAGCGACACCGGGGAGCTGTTTTTT CASSLGGGSDTGELFF
. TRBJ2-5 TRBD1 TRBV30 TGTGCCTGGAGTGTATGGACAGGTGGGGAGACCCAGTACTTC CAWSVWTGGETQYF
. TRBJ2-1 TRBD2 TRBV27 TGTGCCAGCGGATTAGCGGGAGAAGGGAATGAGCAGTTCTTC CASGLAGEGNEQFF
. TRBJ1-2 . TRBV28 TGTGCCAGCAGTTCTGGCGGAGACAACTATGGCTACACCTTC CASSSGGDNYGYTF
few TRBJ2-3 . TRBV7-3 TGTGCCAGCAGCTTAGTGGGCGGGAATACGCAGTATTTT CASSLVGGNTQYF
. TRBJ2-7 TRBD1 TRBV28 TGTGCCAGCAGGTATATCTTCCGACAGGGGGCTACCTACGAGCAGTACTTC CASRYIFRQGATYEQYF
once TRBJ2-1 . TRBV7-9 TGTGCCAGCAGCTTTATCCTAAATGAGCAGTTCTTC CASSFILNEQFF
. TRBJ1-2 . TRBV7-9 TGTGCCAGCGAGGGCGCGAATTGGGACTATGGCTACACCTTC CASEGANWDYGYTF
. TRBJ1-3 TRBD1 TRBV7-6 TGTGCCAGCAGCTTAGGACCTTCTGGACAGGGGGCTGGAAACACCATATATTTT CASSLGPSGQGAGNTIYF
. TRBJ2-7 TRBD1 TRBV18 TGTGCCAGCTCACCTGGACAGGGGCTCCTTTGGGAGCAGTACTTC CASSPGQGLLWEQYF